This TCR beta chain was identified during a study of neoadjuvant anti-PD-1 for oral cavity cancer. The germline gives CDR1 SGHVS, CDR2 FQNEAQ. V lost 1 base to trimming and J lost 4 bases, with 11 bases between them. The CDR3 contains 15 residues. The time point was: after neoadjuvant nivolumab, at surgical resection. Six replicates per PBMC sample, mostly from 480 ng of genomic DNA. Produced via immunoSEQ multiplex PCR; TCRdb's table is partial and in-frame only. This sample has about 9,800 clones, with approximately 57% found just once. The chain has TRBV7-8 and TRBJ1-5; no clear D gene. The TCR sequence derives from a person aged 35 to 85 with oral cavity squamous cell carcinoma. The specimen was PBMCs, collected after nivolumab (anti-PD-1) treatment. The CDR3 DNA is TGTGCCAGCAGCTTAGTAACGGGGTCGAATCAGCCCCAGCATTTT. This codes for CASSLVTGSNQPQHF.